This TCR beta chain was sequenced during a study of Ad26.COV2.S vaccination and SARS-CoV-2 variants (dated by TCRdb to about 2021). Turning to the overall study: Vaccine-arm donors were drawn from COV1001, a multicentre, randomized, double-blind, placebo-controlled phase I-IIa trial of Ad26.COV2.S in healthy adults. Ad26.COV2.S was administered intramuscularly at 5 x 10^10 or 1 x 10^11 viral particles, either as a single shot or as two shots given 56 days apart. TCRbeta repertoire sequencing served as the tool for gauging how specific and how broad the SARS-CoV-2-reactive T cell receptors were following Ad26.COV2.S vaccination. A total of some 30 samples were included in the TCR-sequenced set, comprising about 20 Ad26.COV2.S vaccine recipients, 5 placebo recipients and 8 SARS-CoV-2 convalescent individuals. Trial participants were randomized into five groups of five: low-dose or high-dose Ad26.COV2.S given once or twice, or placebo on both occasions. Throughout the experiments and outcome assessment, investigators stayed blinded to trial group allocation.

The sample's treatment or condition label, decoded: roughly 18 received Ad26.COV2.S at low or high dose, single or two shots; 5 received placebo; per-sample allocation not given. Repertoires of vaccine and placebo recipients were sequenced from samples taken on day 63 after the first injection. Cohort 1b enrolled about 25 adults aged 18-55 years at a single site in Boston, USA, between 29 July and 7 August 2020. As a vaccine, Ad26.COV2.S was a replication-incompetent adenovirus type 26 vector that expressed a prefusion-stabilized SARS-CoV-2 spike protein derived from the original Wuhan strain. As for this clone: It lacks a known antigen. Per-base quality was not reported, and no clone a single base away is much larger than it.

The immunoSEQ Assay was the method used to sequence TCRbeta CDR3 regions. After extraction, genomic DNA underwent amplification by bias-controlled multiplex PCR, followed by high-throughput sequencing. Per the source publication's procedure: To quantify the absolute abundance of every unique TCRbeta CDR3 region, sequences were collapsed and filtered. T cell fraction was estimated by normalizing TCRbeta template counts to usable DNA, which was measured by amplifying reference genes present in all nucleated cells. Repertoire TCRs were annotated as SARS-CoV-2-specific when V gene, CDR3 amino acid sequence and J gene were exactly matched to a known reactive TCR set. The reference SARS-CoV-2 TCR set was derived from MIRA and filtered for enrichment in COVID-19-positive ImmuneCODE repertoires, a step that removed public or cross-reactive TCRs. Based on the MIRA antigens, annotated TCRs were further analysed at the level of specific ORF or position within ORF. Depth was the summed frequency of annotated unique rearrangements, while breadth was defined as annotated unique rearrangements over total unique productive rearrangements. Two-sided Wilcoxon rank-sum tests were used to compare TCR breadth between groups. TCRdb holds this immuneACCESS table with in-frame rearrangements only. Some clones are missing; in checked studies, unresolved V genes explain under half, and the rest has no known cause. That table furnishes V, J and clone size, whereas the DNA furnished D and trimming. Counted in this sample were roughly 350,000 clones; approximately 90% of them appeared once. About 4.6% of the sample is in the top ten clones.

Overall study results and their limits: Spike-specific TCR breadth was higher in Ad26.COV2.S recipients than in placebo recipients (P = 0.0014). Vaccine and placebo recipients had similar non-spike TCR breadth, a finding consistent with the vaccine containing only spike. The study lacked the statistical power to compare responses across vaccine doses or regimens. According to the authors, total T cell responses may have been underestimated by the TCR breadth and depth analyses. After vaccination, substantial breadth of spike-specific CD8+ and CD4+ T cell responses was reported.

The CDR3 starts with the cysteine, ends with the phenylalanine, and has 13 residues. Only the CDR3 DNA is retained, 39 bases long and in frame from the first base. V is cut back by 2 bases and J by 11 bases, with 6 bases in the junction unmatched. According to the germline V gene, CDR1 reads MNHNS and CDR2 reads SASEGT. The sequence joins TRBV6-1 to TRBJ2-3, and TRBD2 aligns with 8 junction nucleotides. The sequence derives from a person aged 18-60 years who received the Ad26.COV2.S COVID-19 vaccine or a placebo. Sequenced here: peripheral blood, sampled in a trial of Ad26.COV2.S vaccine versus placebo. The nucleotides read TGTGCCAGCAGTGAAAATTTCGGGGGGGAGCAGTATTTT. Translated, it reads CASSENFGGEQYF.